This T cell receptor beta chain was obtained from a study of early T cells in non-severe SARS-CoV-2 infection. This CDR3 region has 14 residues. Trimming took 2 bases from V and 2 from J, leaving 10 bases between them. From germline, CDR1 is MNHEY and CDR2 SMNVEV (reference sequence). Individual cDNA molecules each received unique molecular identifiers attached to them. TCRdb itself ran the 5' RACE reads through MiXCR, one entry per CDR3 protein. The sample yields around 31,000 distinct CDR3 sequences, 5.7% seen once. Comments on this clonotype: Its antigen remains unknown.

Study observations and caveats: Anti-spike CD8 responses were favored in VDJdb matching, and private and CD4 specificities were missed.

The clonotype was recovered from an adult who was a healthcare worker with PCR-confirmed SARS-CoV-2 infection or an uninfected control (not recorded which). Sequencing input: whole blood. V usage is TRBV27 and J usage is TRBJ2-7; tentatively, D is TRBD1 (5 bases). CDR3 DNA sequence: TGTGCCAGCAGTTTAAGGGGCCTGACCTACGAGCAGTACTTC. This gives the protein CASSLRGLTYEQYF.